The clone carrying this T cell receptor beta chain was detected ten times or more. Its matching antigen is unknown. This record comes from a study of glioma-infiltrating T cells. Germline V gene data show CDR1 as SGHTA and CDR2 as FQGNSA. The V end lost 4 bases, the J end lost 3 bases, and 12 bases lay between the germline ends. This CDR3 has 14 residues. Amplification of TCR alpha and beta CDR3 regions from RNA used iRepertoire nested multiplex PCR. One-step reverse transcription and amplification started from about 100-400 ng of tissue mRNA or PBMC total RNA. TCRdb re-called the multiplex PCR reads through MiXCR, storing one row per CDR3 protein. Altogether roughly 100,000 distinct CDR3 sequences are present, around 31% being singletons, with the ten largest covering roughly 45%. Study-wide findings and caveats: Tissue-blood divergence was below expectation in non-neoplastic patients, above in gliomas.

The source of this sequence is a human donor with low-grade glioma or glioblastoma, undergoing nonglioma brain surgery, or in good health (not recorded which). Sequenced sample: glioma tissue, nonneoplastic brain tissue, or PBMCs (not recorded which). This chain joins TRBV7-2 and TRBJ2-5; no clear D. CDR3 in DNA: TGTGCCAGCAGCTATCTTGGGCGAAAAGAGACCCAGTACTTC. Encoded protein: CASSYLGRKETQYF.